Listed here are 14 T cell receptor beta chains from one sample, sequenced in a study of blood T cell repertoires in COVID-19. Clones were read by immunoSEQ multiplex PCR, and TCRdb kept only the in-frame ones, dropping some. The table records 250,000 to 300,000 clones, more than 70% of them present only once. Material: peripheral blood. The receptors shown here come from a woman aged 40 to 50 who had recovered from COVID-19.

The V call is TRBV7-6, the J call TRBJ2-3; 10 nucleotides line up with TRBD1. J was trimmed by 4 bases and V by 4 bases; bases with no gene match: 2. The CDR3 totals 14 residues. Germline CDR1 and CDR2: SGHVS and FNYEAQ. This CDR3 reads CASSSTGGPDTQYF. CDR3 bases: TGTGCCAGCAGCTCGACAGGGGGCCCAGATACGCAGTATTTT.

This chain uses TRBV30 with TRBJ2-1; 8 bases are a match to TRBD2. This CDR3 has 14 residues. V lost 8 bases and J lost 8; bases outside the gene matches: 14. Germline V lookup: CDR1 GTSNPN, CDR2 SVGIG (reference sequence). The CDR3, as DNA: TGTGCCATGCGGGCACGGGTAGCGGGATATGAGCAGTTCTTC. Translating gives CAMRARVAGYEQFF.

The chain links TRBV3-1 (or the pseudogene TRBV3-2) to TRBJ2-2, with TRBD2 identical over 11 bases. V lost 4 bases, J lost 6 bases, and 13 bases stayed unmatched. This CDR3 has 18 amino acids. Germline V gene sequence: CDR1 LGHDT, CDR2 YNNKEL (reference sequence). The chain's CDR3 is CASSRPLAGGPQAGELFF. CDR3 nucleotide sequence: TGTGCCAGCAGCCGGCCCCTAGCGGGAGGACCTCAGGCCGGGGAGCTGTTTTTT.

The CDR3 loop is CASSLATGSQETQYF. CDR3 sequence (DNA): TGTGCCAGCAGCTTGGCAACAGGGAGCCAAGAGACCCAGTACTTC. This chain connects TRBV7-2 to TRBJ2-5; D perhaps matches TRBD1 (6 bases). Germline CDR1 SGHTA, CDR2 FQGNSA. Between the trimmed V and J ends, which lost 3 bases and 1 base, there was a span of 12 bases. CDR3 length equals 15 residues.

The J gene is TRBJ2-2, the V gene TRBV24-1; tentative D call: TRBD1 (5 bases). The CDR3 loop spans 15 amino acids. V gave up 4 bases and J gave up 0 bases, with 8 bases separating them. Germline V gives CDR1 KGHDR, CDR2 SFDVKD. CDR3 residues: CATSDPQANTGELFF. As DNA, the CDR3 is TGTGCCACCAGTGACCCACAGGCGAACACCGGGGAGCTGTTTTTT.

The chain has TRBV27 and TRBJ1-2; the D gene is possibly TRBD1 (6 bases). Germline values: CDR1 MNHEY, CDR2 SMNVEV (reference sequence). Trimming removed 3 bases from V and 4 bases from J, with 9 bases in between. The CDR3 has 13 amino acids. The DNA for the CDR3 is TGTGCCAGCAGTTTGGGGGCGGCCTATGGCTACACCTTC. This codes for CASSLGAAYGYTF.

The CDR3 spells CASSLGGGGQPQHF. For the CDR3, the DNA is TGTGCCAGCAGCTTGGGGGGTGGCGGGCAGCCCCAGCATTTT. The rearrangement uses TRBV5-6 and TRBJ1-5; no clear D gene. This CDR3 contains 14 residues. Trimming cost V 0 bases and J 7 bases, with 11 bases left between them. Germline CDR1 SGHDT, CDR2 YYEEEE. Filled out from reference TRBV5-6 and TRBJ1-5, the complete variable domain reads DAGVTQSPTHLIKTRGQQVTLRCSPKSGHDTVSWYQQALGQGPQFIFQYYEEEERQRGNFPDRFSGHQFPNYSSELNVNALLLGDSALYLCASSLGGGGQPQHFGDGTRLSIL.

This rearrangement joins TRBV5-1 to TRBJ2-3; D is possibly TRBD2 (6 bases). V was clipped by 0 bases and J by 4 bases, with 15 bases between them. The CDR3 has 16 residues. Germline V gene sequence: CDR1 SGHRS, CDR2 YFSETQ. DNA of the CDR3: TGCGCCAGCAGCTTGGGCGGGACCCACGGCGCAGATACGCAGTATTTT. Translating it yields CASSLGGTHGADTQYF.

This CDR3 is CASSESVWRNTEAFF. Written as DNA, the CDR3 is TGTGCCAGCAGTGAATCGGTCTGGAGGAACACTGAAGCTTTCTTT. The V gene is TRBV6-1, the J gene TRBJ1-1; D gene unclear. Germline loops: CDR1 MNHNS, CDR2 SASEGT. The length of the CDR3 is 15 residues. With 2 bases removed from V and 1 base from J, the gap between germline ends came to 11 bases.

The chain carries TRBV6-5 and TRBJ1-3; TRBD1 matches 7 bases. V lost 5 bases to trimming and J lost 0 bases; unmatched junction nucleotides: 1. This CDR3 comprises 14 residues. Germline V gene sequence: CDR1 MNHEY, CDR2 SVGAGI. The CDR3 DNA reads TGTGCCAGCAGTCAGGGGGGCTCTGGAAACACCATATATTTT. This translates into CASSQGGSGNTIYF.

In its sample, this clone was seen once. The genes are TRBV5-4 and TRBJ2-2; tentatively, D is TRBD1 (5 bases). Germline-derived CDR1 and CDR2 are SGHNT and YYREEE (reference sequence). Trimming stripped 0 bases from V and 4 bases from J, with 10 bases between. CDR3 length equals 15 residues. The DNA for the CDR3 is TGTGCCAGCAGCTTGGGCAGGGTAGGCACCGGGGAGCTGTTTTTT. Its translation is CASSLGRVGTGELFF.

The chain employs TRBV27 and TRBJ2-3, with TRBD1 matching over 9 bases. CDR1 and CDR2 from the germline V gene are MNHEY and SMNVEV (reference sequence). After removal of 7 bases from V and 2 bases from J, the junction contained 10 bases not matched to a gene. The CDR3 is 16 amino acids. CDR3 DNA sequence: TGTGCCAGCAATTCCGGGACAGGGCCCGCCACAGATACGCAGTATTTT. Its protein product is CASNSGTGPATDTQYF.

J is TRBJ2-7 and V is TRBV27, with 11 bases matching TRBD1. The CDR3 covers 14 residues. Unmatched junction bases numbered 3, after V lost 5 bases and J lost 3 bases. Germline lookup yields CDR1 MNHEY and CDR2 SMNVEV (reference sequence). CDR3 DNA sequence: TGTGCCAGCAGTCCCGGGACAGGGGGCTACGAGCAGTACTTC. Residues: CASSPGTGGYEQYF.

This clone was counted only a few times. V is TRBV19 and J is TRBJ1-4; D uncertain. Deletions cut 1 base from V and 0 bases from J, with 9 bases between. This CDR3 comprises 16 residues. The germline V gene encodes CDR1 LNHDA and CDR2 SQIVND (reference sequence). CDR3 amino acids: CASSIARGATNEKLFF. For the CDR3, the DNA is TGTGCCAGTAGTATAGCCCGCGGGGCAACTAATGAAAAACTGTTTTTT.